Following are 15 T cell receptor beta chains from one sample sequenced in a study of T cells after yellow fever vaccination (dated by TCRdb to between 2018 and 2020). Libraries were made using 5' RACE. The run used an Illumina HiSeq 2500. The raw public reads went through TCRdb reprocessing: fastp at Q25, MiXCR clone calling, in-frame beta chains kept. Identical CDR3 proteins give one entry, which carries the most common genes and DNA. Present in this sample are about 230,000 distinct CDR3 sequences, about 7% of which were seen just once. The ten largest make up more than 0.85% of the sample. The sample's treatment or condition, from its label and the paper: live attenuated yellow fever vaccine strain. The sequenced sample was CD4+ T cells sorted from PBMCs, obtained on the day of the yellow fever booster vaccination. These receptors came from a man aged 30 to 39 who received the YFV17D yellow fever vaccine.

This sequence joins TRBV20-1 and TRBJ2-5, with D perhaps matching TRBD2 (5 bases). CDR1 is DFQATT and CDR2 is SNEGSKA in the germline V gene (reference sequence). The CDR3 loop spans 13 amino acids. Trimming removed 3 bases at V and 1 base at J, with 9 bases between. CDR3 residues: CSASFTSQETQYF. For the CDR3, the DNA is TGCAGTGCTAGTTTTACTAGCCAAGAGACCCAGTACTTC.

This clonotype has ten or more counts. The chain uses TRBV20-1 and TRBJ2-5; D remains unclear. V was shortened by 1 base and J by 1 base, with 1 base between the two germline ends. This CDR3 is built from 11 residues. Germline CDR1 is DFQATT and CDR2 is SNEGSKA (reference sequence). Written as DNA, the CDR3 is TGCAGTGCTAGAGCCCAAGAGACCCAGTACTTC. It specifies CSARAQETQYF.

This clonotype was detected many times. The rearrangement uses TRBV20-1 and TRBJ2-7, with D hard to call. CDR3 length equals 16 residues. The germline CDR1 and CDR2 sequences are DFQATT and SNEGSKA (reference sequence). The V and J ends lost 0 bases and 0 bases respectively, with 15 bases between them. CDR3 residues: CSARDPSPSSSYEQYF. The CDR3 DNA sequence: TGCAGTGCTAGAGATCCTTCCCCATCATCCTCCTACGAGCAGTACTTC.

There are many counts of this clonotype. The chain uses TRBV4-3 and TRBJ2-5, with D perhaps TRBD1 or TRBD2 (6 bases each). The CDR3 consists of 15 residues. The germline CDR1 and CDR2 sequences are LGHNA and YSLEER. The V end was cut by 1 base, the J end by 2 bases, with 11 bases between. CDR3 sequence: CASSQGGAIQETQYF. In DNA form, the CDR3 reads TGCGCCAGCAGCCAAGGGGGGGCGATACAAGAGACCCAGTACTTC.

This clonotype was seen repeatedly, ten times or more. The V gene is TRBV3-1, the J gene TRBJ2-7; tentatively, D is TRBD1 (5 bases). Germline loops: CDR1 LGHDT, CDR2 YNNKEL (reference sequence). V was cut by 2 bases and J by 1 base, with 12 bases left in between. The CDR3 is made up of 15 amino acids. DNA of the CDR3: TGTGCCAGCAGCCAACCAGCAGGGTTATCCTACGAGCAGTACTTC. It yields the protein CASSQPAGLSYEQYF.

V and J are TRBV5-4 and TRBJ2-3; TRBD2 aligns across 15 bases. CDR3 length: 19 residues. Germline V gene sequence: CDR1 SGHNT, CDR2 YYREEE (reference sequence). The V segment lost 2 bases and the J segment 3 bases; nucleotides outside the gene matches: 10. The CDR3 DNA follows: TGTGCCAGCAGCTTTAATCCCGGGACTAGCGGGAGGCAAACAGATACGCAGTATTTT. Encoded protein: CASSFNPGTSGRQTDTQYF.

This clonotype was seen repeatedly, ten times or more. V gene TRBV12-3 or TRBV12-4 combines with J gene TRBJ1-3, with a tentative D call TRBD1 (6 bases). The CDR3 length is 14 residues. V lost 4 bases to trimming and J lost 7 bases, with 14 bases between them. The CDR3 reads CASSSLGRGNTIYF. As DNA, the CDR3 is TGTGCCAGCAGTTCCCTTGGAAGGGGGAACACCATATATTTT.

This clonotype came up many times. The rearrangement joins TRBV7-2 to TRBJ2-7, with D possibly TRBD2 on 5 matching bases. Trimming took 3 bases from V and 2 from J, leaving 20 bases between them. The CDR3 loop spans 17 amino acids. Looked up from germline, CDR1 is SGHTA and CDR2 is FQGNSA. The CDR3 here is CASSLRAVGGSTYEQYF. The CDR3 DNA sequence: TGTGCCAGCAGCTTGCGGGCAGTGGGCGGAAGTACCTACGAGCAGTACTTC.

This clonotype appeared a few times. The V call is TRBV18, the J call TRBJ2-7; 8 bases are a match to TRBD1. The CDR3 is 14 amino acids. Trimming cost V 3 bases and J 7 bases; bases outside gene matches: 8. Germline V gene lookup returns CDR1 KGHSH and CDR2 LQKENI. The CDR3 protein is CASSPVTGVGEQYF. The CDR3 DNA reads TGTGCCAGCTCACCTGTGACAGGGGTTGGAGAGCAGTACTTC. The whole variable domain, filled in from reference TRBV18 and TRBJ2-7, reads NAGVMQNPRHLVRRRGQEARLRCSPMKGHSHVYWYRQLPEEGLKFMVYLQKENIIDESGMPKERFSAEFPKEGPSILRIQQVVRGDSAAYFCASSPVTGVGEQYFGPGTRLTVT.

This clonotype has just a few counts. The CDR3: CASSFRDSYGYTF. The DNA of the CDR3 is TGCGCCAGCAGCTTCCGGGACAGCTATGGCTACACCTTC. The chain joins TRBV5-1 to TRBJ1-2; TRBD1 matches 7 bases. The V and J ends lost 2 bases and 4 bases, in that order; junction bases with no gene match: 2. The CDR3 consists of 13 residues. The V gene's germline CDR1 is SGHRS and CDR2 YFSETQ.

This clonotype was recorded at least ten times. The chain uses TRBV15 and TRBJ2-3; TRBD2 matches at 9 bases. Germline V lookup: CDR1 LNHNV, CDR2 YYDKDF (reference sequence). The CDR3 is made up of 17 amino acids. The junction had 9 bases not matched to a gene; V was cut back by 1 base and J by 4 bases. The CDR3 sequence: CATSRGEGTSLPDTQYF. The CDR3 DNA reads as TGTGCCACCAGCAGAGGCGAAGGGACTAGCCTCCCAGATACGCAGTATTTT.

This clonotype was detected only once. The chain employs TRBV5-6 and TRBJ2-3; TRBD2 aligns across 7 bases. The trim removed 6 bases at V and 5 bases at J, leaving 12 bases unmatched. Per the germline V gene, CDR1 is SGHDT and CDR2 is YYEEEE. The CDR3 loop spans 15 amino acids. The chain's CDR3 is CASNQGGGRGDTQYF. The DNA of the CDR3 is TGTGCCAGCAACCAAGGCGGAGGGAGGGGAGATACGCAGTATTTT.

This clonotype was found a few times. This chain joins TRBV30 and TRBJ2-5, with D possibly being TRBD1 or TRBD2 (5 bases each). The length of the CDR3 is 12 residues. Germline loops: CDR1 GTSNPN, CDR2 SVGIG (reference sequence). V lost 5 bases to trimming and J lost 4 bases, with 11 bases between them. The CDR3 sequence: CAWAGTIETQYF. The CDR3 DNA sequence: TGTGCCTGGGCCGGGACGATAGAGACCCAGTACTTC. Drawing the rest from reference TRBV30 and TRBJ2-5, the complete variable domain is SQTIHQWPATLVQPVGSPLSLECTVEGTSNPNLYWYRQAAGRGLQLLFYSVGIGQISSEVPQNLSASRPQDRQFILSSKKLLLSDSGFYLCAWAGTIETQYFGPGTRLLVL.

This clonotype was detected many times. The genes are TRBV30 and TRBJ2-7, with 7 positions matching TRBD1. The ends lost 3 bases at V and 1 base at J; junction bases unmatched: 9. Germline values: CDR1 GTSNPN, CDR2 SVGIG (reference sequence). The CDR3 length is 15 residues. For the CDR3, the DNA is TGTGCCTGGAGAGACGACAGGGTGAAATCCTACGAGCAGTACTTC. Its translation: CAWRDDRVKSYEQYF.

This clonotype was detected many times. This CDR3 is CASRPRGEQQETQYF. CDR3 DNA: TGTGCCAGCAGGCCACGGGGTGAACAGCAAGAGACCCAGTACTTC. The chain combines TRBV28 with TRBJ2-5; a possible D gene is TRBD2 (5 bases). Trimming pared 6 bases from V and 2 bases from J, leaving 16 bases between. Germline V lookup: CDR1 MDHEN, CDR2 SYDVKM. This CDR3 is built from 15 residues.